Given below is one T cell receptor beta chain in context. In assigning cohorts, the study relied on participant-reported clinical history. Among Cohort 3 donors, those recovered had two negative PCRs, clearance, or symptom resolution. The data belong to a study of blood T cell repertoires in COVID-19. Study context: Specimens from acute and convalescent COVID-19 originated in the United States, Italy and Spain. T cells, B-cell-depleted T cells, or PBMCs provided the cDNA or gDNA that served as material.

TCRdb's copy holds only in-frame clones and misses some; the assay was immunoSEQ multiplex PCR. The profile shows around 230,000 clones, roughly 77% of them singletons. This receptor was taken from a middle-aged man who had recovered from COVID-19. Sequencing was performed on PBMCs or T cells enriched from blood (not recorded which).

This CDR3 reads CATLRNYNTGELFF. The CDR3 DNA reads as TGTGCCACACTTAGGAACTATAATACCGGGGAGCTGTTTTTT. The chain recombines TRBV10-3 with TRBJ2-2, with D unresolved. Germline CDR1 ENHRY, CDR2 SYGVKD. CDR3 length: 14 residues. Trimming removed 10 bases at V and 5 bases at J, with 17 bases between.